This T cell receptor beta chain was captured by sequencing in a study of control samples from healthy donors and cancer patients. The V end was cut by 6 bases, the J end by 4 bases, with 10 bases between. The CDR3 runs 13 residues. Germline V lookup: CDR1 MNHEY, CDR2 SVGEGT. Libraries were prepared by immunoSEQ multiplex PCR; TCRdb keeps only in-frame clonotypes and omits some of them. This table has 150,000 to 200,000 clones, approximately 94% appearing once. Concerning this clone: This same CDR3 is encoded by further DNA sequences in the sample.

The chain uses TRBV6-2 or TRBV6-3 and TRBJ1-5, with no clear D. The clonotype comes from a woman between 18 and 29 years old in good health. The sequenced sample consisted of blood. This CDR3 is CASSRSGNQPQHF. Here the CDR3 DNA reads TGTGCCAGCAGCCGTAGTGGAAATCAGCCCCAGCATTTT.